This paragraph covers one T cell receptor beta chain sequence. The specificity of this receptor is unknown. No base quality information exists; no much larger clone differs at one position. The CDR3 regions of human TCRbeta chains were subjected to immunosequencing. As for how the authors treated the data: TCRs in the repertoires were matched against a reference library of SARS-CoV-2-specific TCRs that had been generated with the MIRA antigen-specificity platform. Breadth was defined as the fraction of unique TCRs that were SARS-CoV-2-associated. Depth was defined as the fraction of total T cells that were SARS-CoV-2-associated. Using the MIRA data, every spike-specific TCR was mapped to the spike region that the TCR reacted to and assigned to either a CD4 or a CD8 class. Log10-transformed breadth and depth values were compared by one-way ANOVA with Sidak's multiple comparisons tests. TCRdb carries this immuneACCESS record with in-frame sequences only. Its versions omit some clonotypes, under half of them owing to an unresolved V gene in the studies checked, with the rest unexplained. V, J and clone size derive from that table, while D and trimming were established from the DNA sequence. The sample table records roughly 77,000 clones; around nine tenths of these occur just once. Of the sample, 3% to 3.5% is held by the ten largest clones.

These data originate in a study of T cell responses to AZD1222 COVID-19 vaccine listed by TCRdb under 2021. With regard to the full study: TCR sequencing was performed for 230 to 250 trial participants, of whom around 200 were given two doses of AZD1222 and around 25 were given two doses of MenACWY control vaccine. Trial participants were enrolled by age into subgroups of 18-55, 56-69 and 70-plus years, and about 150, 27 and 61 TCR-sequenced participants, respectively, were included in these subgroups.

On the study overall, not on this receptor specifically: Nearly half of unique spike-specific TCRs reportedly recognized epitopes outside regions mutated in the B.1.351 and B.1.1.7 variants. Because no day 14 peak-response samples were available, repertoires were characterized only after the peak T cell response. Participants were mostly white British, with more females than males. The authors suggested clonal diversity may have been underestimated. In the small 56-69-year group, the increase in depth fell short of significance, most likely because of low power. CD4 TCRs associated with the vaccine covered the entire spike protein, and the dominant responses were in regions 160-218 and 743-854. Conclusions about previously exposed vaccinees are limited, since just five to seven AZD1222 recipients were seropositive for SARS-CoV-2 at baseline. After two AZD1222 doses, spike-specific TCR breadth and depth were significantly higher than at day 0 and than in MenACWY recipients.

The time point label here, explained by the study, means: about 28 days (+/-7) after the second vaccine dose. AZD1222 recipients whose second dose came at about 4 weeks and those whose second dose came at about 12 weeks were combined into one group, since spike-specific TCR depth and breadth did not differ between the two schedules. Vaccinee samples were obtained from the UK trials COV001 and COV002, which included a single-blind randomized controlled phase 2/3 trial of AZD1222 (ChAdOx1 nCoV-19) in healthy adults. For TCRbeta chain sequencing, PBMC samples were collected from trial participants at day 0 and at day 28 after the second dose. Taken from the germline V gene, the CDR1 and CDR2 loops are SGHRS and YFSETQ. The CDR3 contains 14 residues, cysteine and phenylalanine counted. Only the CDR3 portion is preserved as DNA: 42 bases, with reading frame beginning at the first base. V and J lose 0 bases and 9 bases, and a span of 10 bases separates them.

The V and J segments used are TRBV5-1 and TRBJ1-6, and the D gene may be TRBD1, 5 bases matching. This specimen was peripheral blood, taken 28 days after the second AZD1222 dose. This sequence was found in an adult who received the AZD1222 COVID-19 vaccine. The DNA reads TGCGCCAGCAGCTTGGGTACAGGTTTTTCACCCCTCCACTTT. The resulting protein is CASSLGTGFSPLHF.